These T cell receptor beta chains were read from a single sample in a study of cytomegalovirus exposure and HLA in healthy donors. Assay used: immunoSEQ multiplex PCR; TCRdb lists only in-frame clones, some missing. The data hold roughly 130,000 clones, with around 83% observed a single time. Input material: PBMCs. The receptors were sampled from a woman aged 18-30 years in good health and CMV-seropositive. Both conserved end residues are part of each CDR3. The D gene is left open where the match is weak. Only some rows state a clone size, as once, few, many or a class for expanded clones.

v_call,j_call,d_call,clone_size,cdr3_aa,cdr3_nt
TRBV5-4,TRBJ1-4,TRBD1,-,CASSTGVGEKLFF,TGTGCCAGCAGCACAGGGGTGGGTGAAAAACTGTTTTTT
TRBV7-9,TRBJ2-1,TRBD2,-,CASSLGGLAEQFF,TGTGCCAGCAGCTTAGGCGGACTAGCGGAGCAGTTCTTC
TRBV11-2,TRBJ2-1,-,-,CASSPSRALSYNEQFF,TGTGCCAGCAGCCCCTCGAGGGCCCTCTCCTACAATGAGCAGTTCTTC
TRBV5-1,TRBJ2-1,-,-,CASSLTDNEQFF,TGCGCCAGCAGCCTCACAGACAATGAGCAGTTCTTC
TRBV5-1,TRBJ2-2,TRBD1,-,CASKKRTGVETGELFF,TGCGCCAGCAAAAAGCGGACAGGGGTGGAAACCGGGGAGCTGTTTTTT
TRBV9,TRBJ1-2,-,-,CASSVATAGFGYGYTF,TGTGCCAGCAGCGTAGCTACGGCGGGGTTCGGCTATGGCTACACCTTC
TRBV23-1,TRBJ1-2,TRBD1,-,CASSRGAGGAGYTF,TGCGCCAGCAGTAGGGGTGCAGGGGGCGCCGGCTACACCTTC
TRBV27,TRBJ2-7,-,-,CASSPGTPYEQYF,TGTGCCAGCAGCCCCGGGACACCCTACGAGCAGTACTTC
TRBV6-4,TRBJ2-1,TRBD2,few,CASSGTSGGANEQFF,TGTGCCAGCAGTGGGACTAGCGGGGGGGCCAATGAGCAGTTCTTC
TRBV27,TRBJ1-6,TRBD1,-,CASSLEGAGVPHNSPLHF,TGTGCCAGCAGTTTAGAGGGGGCAGGGGTCCCTCATAATTCACCCCTCCACTTT
TRBV4-1,TRBJ1-5,TRBD1,once,CASSPGQGVLQPQHF,TGCGCCAGCAGCCCGGGACAGGGTGTCTTGCAGCCCCAGCATTTT
TRBV4-1,TRBJ1-2,-,-,CASSQFMPGDQGGYTF,TGCGCCAGCAGCCAGTTCATGCCGGGAGACCAAGGGGGCTACACCTTC
TRBV7-3,TRBJ2-5,TRBD2,once,CASSPGTSGGRSETQYF,TGTGCCAGCAGCCCCGGGACTAGCGGGGGGAGGTCAGAGACCCAGTACTTC
TRBV21-1,TRBJ2-7,-,-,CARPLVSGTGGYEQYF,TGTGCCAGGCCGCTTGTGTCCGGGACAGGGGGTTACGAGCAGTACTTC
TRBV5-1,TRBJ2-1,TRBD2,-,CASSLRGGTNEQFF,TGCGCCAGCAGCTTGCGGGGGGGCACGAATGAGCAGTTCTTC
TRBV6-6,TRBJ1-2,-,-,CASSYGGSGNYGYTF,TGTGCCAGCAGTTACGGGGGGTCGGGGAACTATGGCTACACCTTC
TRBV5-1,TRBJ2-1,TRBD2,-,CASSPTTSGGQGQFF,TGCGCCAGCAGCCCTACGACTAGCGGGGGCCAAGGGCAGTTCTTC
TRBV5-1,TRBJ2-1,TRBD2,-,CARPRWGGTYNEQFF,TGCGCCAGACCTAGATGGGGGGGGACCTACAATGAGCAGTTCTTC
TRBV5-1,TRBJ2-5,TRBD2,-,CASSPGLAQETQYF,TGCGCCAGCTCACCGGGACTAGCCCAAGAGACCCAGTACTTC
TRBV7-9,TRBJ2-2,-,-,CASTRRGSANTGELFF,TGTGCCAGCACCCGGCGGGGATCCGCGAACACCGGGGAGCTGTTTTTT
TRBV2,TRBJ1-3,TRBD1,-,CASGGGQGGNSIYF,TGTGCCAGCGGCGGGGGACAGGGGGGGAACTCCATATATTTT
TRBV10-2,TRBJ2-7,-,-,CASSDGFAGEQYF,TGCGCCAGCAGTGACGGGTTTGCGGGGGAGCAGTACTTC
TRBV27,TRBJ2-7,TRBD1,-,CASSLTGGRRGVEQYF,TGTGCCAGCAGCCTCACAGGGGGCCGGAGGGGCGTCGAGCAGTACTTC
TRBV7-6,TRBJ2-7,TRBD2,-,CASAGDVAGVVEQYF,TGTGCCAGCGCAGGGGATGTAGCGGGGGTGGTCGAGCAGTACTTC
TRBV2,TRBJ1-1,-,-,CATSSGYTEAFF,TGTGCCACTAGTTCGGGGTACACTGAAGCTTTCTTT
TRBV6-1,TRBJ1-2,TRBD1,few,CASSGTGASYGYTF,TGTGCCAGCAGTGGGACAGGGGCCTCCTATGGCTACACCTTC
TRBV13,TRBJ2-5,-,-,CASSPGHGETQYF,TGTGCCAGCAGCCCAGGACACGGAGAGACCCAGTACTTC
TRBV11-2,TRBJ2-7,TRBD2,once,CASSLQRGYEQYF,TGTGCCAGCAGCTTACAGCGGGGCTACGAGCAGTACTTC
TRBV25-1,TRBJ2-7,-,-,CASSTQTGTLYEQYF,TGTGCCAGCAGTACCCAAACCGGGACACTCTACGAGCAGTACTTC
TRBV6-5,TRBJ1-4,-,-,CASSRIRGEKLFF,TGTGCCAGCAGCAGAATTCGGGGTGAAAAACTGTTTTTT
TRBV10-1,TRBJ1-1,-,once,CASSDPGWTEAFF,TGCGCCAGCAGTGACCCGGGTTGGACTGAAGCTTTCTTT
TRBV5-1,TRBJ2-1,-,-,CASSLGEVEQFF,TGCGCCAGCAGCTTGGGGGAGGTTGAGCAGTTCTTC
TRBV7-8,TRBJ1-1,-,-,CASSLNRNTEAFF,TGTGCCAGCAGCTTAAACAGGAACACTGAAGCTTTCTTT
TRBV5-5,TRBJ1-2,-,-,CASGWGGESGYTF,TGTGCCAGCGGGTGGGGAGGGGAGAGTGGCTACACCTTC
TRBV4-1,TRBJ1-6,TRBD1,few,CASSQPRDRNSPLHF,TGCGCCAGCAGCCAGCCTCGGGACAGGAATTCACCCCTCCACTTT
TRBV5-1,TRBJ2-5,-,-,CASAADQETQYF,TGCGCCAGCGCGGCGGATCAAGAGACCCAGTACTTC
TRBV11-2,TRBJ1-1,TRBD1,-,CASSDRDRDNTEAFF,TGTGCCAGCAGCGATCGGGACAGGGACAACACTGAAGCTTTCTTT
TRBV19,TRBJ2-3,-,-,CATSGSSTDTQYF,TGTGCCACTTCGGGGTCCAGCACAGATACGCAGTATTTT
TRBV6-5,TRBJ2-3,-,-,CASSPGVAPTDTQYF,TGTGCCAGCAGCCCCGGTGTAGCACCCACAGATACGCAGTATTTT
TRBV5-1,TRBJ1-1,TRBD1,-,CASSLDRDGCTEAFF,TGCGCCAGCAGCCTCGACAGGGACGGCTGCACTGAAGCTTTCTTT
TRBV27,TRBJ1-1,TRBD1,-,CASSRPPSGTGMNTEAFF,TGTGCCAGCAGTCGCCCGCCCTCCGGGACAGGGATGAACACTGAAGCTTTCTTT
TRBV5-1,TRBJ2-5,TRBD1,-,CASSHTGGEETQYF,TGCGCCAGCAGCCATACAGGGGGCGAAGAGACCCAGTACTTC
TRBV5-1,TRBJ1-6,-,-,CASSLVAGLGNSPLHF,TGCGCCAGCAGCTTGGTTGCGGGGTTAGGAAATTCACCCCTCCACTTT
TRBV6-4,TRBJ1-6,-,-,CASSDSTDNSPLHF,TGTGCCAGCAGTGACTCGACAGATAATTCACCCCTCCACTTT
TRBV9,TRBJ2-7,TRBD1,-,CASSVDDRGVYEQYF,TGTGCCAGCAGCGTCGACGACAGGGGTGTGTACGAGCAGTACTTC
TRBV7-9,TRBJ1-2,-,-,CASSLDSDIYGYTF,TGTGCCAGCAGCTTAGATTCGGACATCTATGGCTACACCTTC
TRBV7-9,TRBJ2-7,TRBD1,-,CASSPGQGYSLEQYF,TGTGCCAGCAGCCCTGGACAGGGTTATAGTCTCGAGCAGTACTTC
TRBV5-4,TRBJ2-3,-,-,CASSLAGSDTQYF,TGTGCCAGCAGCTTGGCCGGGTCGGATACGCAGTATTTT
TRBV6-4,TRBJ2-2,-,-,CASSNRENTGELFF,TGTGCCAGCAGTAACAGGGAGAACACCGGGGAGCTGTTTTTT
TRBV28,TRBJ2-3,-,-,CASTPGGLTDTQYF,TGTGCCAGCACCCCTGGCGGACTCACAGATACGCAGTATTTT
TRBV5-4,TRBJ1-1,-,once,CASSMTITVNTEAFF,TGTGCCAGCAGCATGACTATAACAGTGAACACTGAAGCTTTCTTT
TRBV6-4,TRBJ2-5,-,-,CASSDLAVYQETQYF,TGTGCCAGCAGTGACCTAGCAGTGTACCAAGAGACCCAGTACTTC